This TCR beta chain was captured in a study of T cells in Graves' hyperthyroidism and ophthalmopathy. Study-wide background: Peripheral blood sampling occurred at initial diagnosis, before any treatment.

Diagnosis rested on symptoms, serum thyroxine and TRAb, thyroid ultrasound, and orbital computed tomography. Each 10 ml fresh peripheral blood draw supplied the PBMCs. This clonotype was counted only a few times. There were TCR beta CDR3 regions amplified from RNA transcripts. In the first-round RT-PCR of the TCR CDR3, the HTBI primer set was used. Each CDR3 protein gets one entry after TCRdb re-called the multiplex PCR reads with MiXCR. The table has over 500,000 distinct CDR3 sequences, roughly 15% seen once; the top ten hold around 17%. With 1 base removed from V and 8 bases from J, the gap between germline ends came to 14 bases. This CDR3 comprises 15 residues. CDR1 and CDR2 from the germline V gene are MGHRA and YSYEKL.

The material sequenced was blood. The source is a woman between 18 and 29 years old with Graves' ophthalmopathy. The chain has TRBV4-1 and TRBJ1-4; possible D gene TRBD1, 5 bases. The CDR3 coding sequence is TGCGCCAGCAGCCAAGTTCTCTGCAGGGCGGAAAAACTGTTTTTT. Amino acids: CASSQVLCRAEKLFF.